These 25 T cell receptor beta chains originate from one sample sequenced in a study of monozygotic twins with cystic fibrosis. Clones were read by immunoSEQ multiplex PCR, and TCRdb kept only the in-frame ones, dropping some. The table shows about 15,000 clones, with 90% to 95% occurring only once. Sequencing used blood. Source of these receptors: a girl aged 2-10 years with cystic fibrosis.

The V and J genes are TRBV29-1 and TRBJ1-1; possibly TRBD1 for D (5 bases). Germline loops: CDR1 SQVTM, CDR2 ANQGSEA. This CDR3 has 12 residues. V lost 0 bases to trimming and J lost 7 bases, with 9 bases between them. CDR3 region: CSVEDRGVEAFF. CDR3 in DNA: TGCAGCGTTGAAGATCGGGGGGTTGAAGCTTTCTTT.

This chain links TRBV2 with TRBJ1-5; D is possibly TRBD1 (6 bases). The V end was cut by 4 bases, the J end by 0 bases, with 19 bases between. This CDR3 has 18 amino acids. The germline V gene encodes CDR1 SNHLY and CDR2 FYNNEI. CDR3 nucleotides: TGTGCCAGCAGTGGGGACACCAATCGGGGGTATAGCAATCAGCCCCAGCATTTT. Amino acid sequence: CASSGDTNRGYSNQPQHF.

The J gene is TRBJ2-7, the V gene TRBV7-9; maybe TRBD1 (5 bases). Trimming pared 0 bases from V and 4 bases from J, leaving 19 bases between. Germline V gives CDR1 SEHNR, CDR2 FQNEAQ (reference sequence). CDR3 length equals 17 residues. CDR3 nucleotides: TGTGCCAGCAGCTTAGCGCTGTCGGACAAGCCATGGTACGAGCAGTACTTC. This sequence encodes CASSLALSDKPWYEQYF.

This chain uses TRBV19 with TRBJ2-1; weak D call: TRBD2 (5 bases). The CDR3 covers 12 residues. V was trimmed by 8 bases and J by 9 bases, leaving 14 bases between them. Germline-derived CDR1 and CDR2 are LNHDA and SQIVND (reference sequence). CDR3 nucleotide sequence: TGTGCCAGTGCGGGTAGCCCCGTTGAGCAGTTCTTC. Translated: CASAGSPVEQFF.

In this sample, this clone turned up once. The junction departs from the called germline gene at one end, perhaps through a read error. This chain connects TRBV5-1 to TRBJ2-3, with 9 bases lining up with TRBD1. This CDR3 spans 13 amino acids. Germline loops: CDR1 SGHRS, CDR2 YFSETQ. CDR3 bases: TGCGCCAGCAACTTGGACAGGGGAGATACGCAGTATTTT. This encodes CASNLDRGDTQYF.

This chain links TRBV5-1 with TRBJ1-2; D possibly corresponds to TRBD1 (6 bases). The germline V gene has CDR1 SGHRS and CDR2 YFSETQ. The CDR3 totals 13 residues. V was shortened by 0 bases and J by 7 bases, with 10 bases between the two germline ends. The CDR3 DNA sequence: TGCGCCAGCAGCTTGGCCAGGGGAGTTGGCTACACCTTC. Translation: CASSLARGVGYTF.

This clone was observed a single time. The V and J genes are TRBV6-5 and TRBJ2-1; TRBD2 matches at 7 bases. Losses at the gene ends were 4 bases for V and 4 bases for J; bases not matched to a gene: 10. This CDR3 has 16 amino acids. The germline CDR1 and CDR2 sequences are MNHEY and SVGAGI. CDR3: CASSSDSGWGYNEQFF. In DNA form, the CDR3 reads TGTGCCAGCAGTTCCGATAGCGGGTGGGGATACAATGAGCAGTTCTTC.

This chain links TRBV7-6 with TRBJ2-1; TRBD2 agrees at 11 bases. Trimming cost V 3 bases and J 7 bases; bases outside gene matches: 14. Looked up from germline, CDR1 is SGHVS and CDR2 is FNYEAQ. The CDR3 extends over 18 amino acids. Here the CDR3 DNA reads TGTGCCAGCAGCTTTGGTTTAGAACTAGCGGGAGAGGGGAATGAGCAGTTCTTC. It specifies CASSFGLELAGEGNEQFF.

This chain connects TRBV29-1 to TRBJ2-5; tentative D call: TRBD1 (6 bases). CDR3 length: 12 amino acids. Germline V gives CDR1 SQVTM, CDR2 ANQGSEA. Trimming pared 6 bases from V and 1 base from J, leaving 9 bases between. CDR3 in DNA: TGCAGCGTCCGGACAGCCCAAGAGACCCAGTACTTC. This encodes CSVRTAQETQYF. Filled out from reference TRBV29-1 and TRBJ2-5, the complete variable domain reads SAVISQKPSRDICQRGTSLTIQCQVDSQVTMMFWYRQQPGQSLTLIATANQGSEATYESGFVIDKFPISRPNLTFSTLTVSNMSPEDSSIYLCSVRTAQETQYFGPGTRLLVL.

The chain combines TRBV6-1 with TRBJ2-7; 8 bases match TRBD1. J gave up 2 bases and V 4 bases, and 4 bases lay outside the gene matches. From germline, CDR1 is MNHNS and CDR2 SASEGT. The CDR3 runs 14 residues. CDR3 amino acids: CASSGDRPTYEQYF. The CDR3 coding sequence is TGTGCCAGCAGTGGGGACAGGCCCACCTACGAGCAGTACTTC.

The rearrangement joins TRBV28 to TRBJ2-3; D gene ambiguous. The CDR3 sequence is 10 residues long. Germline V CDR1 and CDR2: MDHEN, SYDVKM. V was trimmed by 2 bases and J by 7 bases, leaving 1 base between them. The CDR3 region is CASSLNTQYF. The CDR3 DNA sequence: TGTGCCAGCAGTTTAAATACGCAGTATTTT.

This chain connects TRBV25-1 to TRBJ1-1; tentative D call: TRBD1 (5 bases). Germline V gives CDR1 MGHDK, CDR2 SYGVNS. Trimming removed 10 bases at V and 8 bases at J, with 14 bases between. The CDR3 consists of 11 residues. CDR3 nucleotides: TGTGCCACCGAAACGGGGCGCGAAGCTTTCTTT. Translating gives CATETGREAFF.

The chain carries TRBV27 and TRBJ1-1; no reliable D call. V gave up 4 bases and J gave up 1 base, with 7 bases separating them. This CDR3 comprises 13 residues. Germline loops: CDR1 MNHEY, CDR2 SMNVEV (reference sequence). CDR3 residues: CASSSVTNTEAFF. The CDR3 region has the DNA TGTGCCAGCAGTTCGGTAACGAACACTGAAGCTTTCTTT.

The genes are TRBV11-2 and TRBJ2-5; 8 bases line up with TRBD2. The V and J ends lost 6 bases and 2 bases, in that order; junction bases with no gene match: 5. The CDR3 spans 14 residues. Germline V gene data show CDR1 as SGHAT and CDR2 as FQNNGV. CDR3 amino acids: CASSLRGGQETQYF. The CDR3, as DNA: TGTGCCAGCAGTCTCCGGGGGGGGCAAGAGACCCAGTACTTC.

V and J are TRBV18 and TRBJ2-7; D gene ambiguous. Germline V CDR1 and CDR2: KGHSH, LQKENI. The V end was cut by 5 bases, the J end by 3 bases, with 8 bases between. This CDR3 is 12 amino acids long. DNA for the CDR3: TGTGCCAGCTCAAGTGAGAACTACGAGCAGTACTTC. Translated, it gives CASSSENYEQYF. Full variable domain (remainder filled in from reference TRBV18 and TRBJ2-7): NAGVMQNPRHLVRRRGQEARLRCSPMKGHSHVYWYRQLPEEGLKFMVYLQKENIIDESGMPKERFSAEFPKEGPSILRIQQVVRGDSAAYFCASSSENYEQYFGPGTRLTVT.

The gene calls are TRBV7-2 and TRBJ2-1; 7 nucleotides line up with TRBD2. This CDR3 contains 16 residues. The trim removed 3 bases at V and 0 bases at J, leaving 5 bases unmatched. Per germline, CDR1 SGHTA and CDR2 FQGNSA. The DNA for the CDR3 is TGTGCCAGCAGCTTCAGACTAGCCGGCTCCTACAATGAGCAGTTCTTC. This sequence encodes CASSFRLAGSYNEQFF. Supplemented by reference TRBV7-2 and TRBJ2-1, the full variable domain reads GAGVSQSPSNKVTEKGKDVELRCDPISGHTALYWYRQSLGQGLEFLIYFQGNSAPDKSGLPSDRFSAERTGGSVSTLTIQRTQQEDSAVYLCASSFRLAGSYNEQFFGPGTRLTVL.

In nucleotides, the CDR3 is TGCGCCAGCAGCCAAGATTTACCCACTGAAGCTTTCTTT. Protein product: CASSQDLPTEAFF. This chain uses TRBV4-3 with TRBJ1-1; D remains ambiguous. V was trimmed by 0 bases and J by 4 bases, leaving 6 bases between them. Germline CDR1 and CDR2: LGHNA and YSLEER. The CDR3 loop spans 13 amino acids.

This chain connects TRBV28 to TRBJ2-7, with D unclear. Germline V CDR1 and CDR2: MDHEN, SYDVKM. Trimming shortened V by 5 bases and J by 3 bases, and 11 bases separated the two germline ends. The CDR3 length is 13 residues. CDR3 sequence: CASSPTSNYEQYF. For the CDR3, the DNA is TGTGCCAGCAGTCCTACCTCAAACTACGAGCAGTACTTC.

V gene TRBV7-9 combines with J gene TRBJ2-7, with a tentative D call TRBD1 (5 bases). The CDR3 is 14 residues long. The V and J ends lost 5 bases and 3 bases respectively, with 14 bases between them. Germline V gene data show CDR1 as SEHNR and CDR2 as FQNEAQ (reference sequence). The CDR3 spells CASSPGHAGYEQYF. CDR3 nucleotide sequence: TGTGCCAGCAGCCCTGGACACGCAGGCTACGAGCAGTACTTC.

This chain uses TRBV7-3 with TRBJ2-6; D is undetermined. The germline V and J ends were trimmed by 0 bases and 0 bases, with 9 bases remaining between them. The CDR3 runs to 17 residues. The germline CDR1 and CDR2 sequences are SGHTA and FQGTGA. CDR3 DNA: TGTGCCAGCAGCTTAACGGGTGAATACTCTGGGGCCAACGTCCTGACTTTC. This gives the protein CASSLTGEYSGANVLTF.

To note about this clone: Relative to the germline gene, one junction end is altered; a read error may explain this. CDR3: CASATPAETQYF. The CDR3 DNA sequence: TGTGCTAGTGCCACACCGGCAGAAACGCAGTATTTT. This rearrangement joins TRBV12-5 to TRBJ2-3; D remains unclear. The CDR3 runs to 12 residues. Germline V lookup: CDR1 LGHNT, CDR2 FRNRAP.

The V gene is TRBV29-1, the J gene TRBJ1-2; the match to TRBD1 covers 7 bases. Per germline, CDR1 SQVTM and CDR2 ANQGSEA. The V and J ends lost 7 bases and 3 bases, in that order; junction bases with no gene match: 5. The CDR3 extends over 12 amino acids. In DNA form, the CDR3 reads TGCAGCGCCTATGACAGGGACTATGGCTACACCTTC. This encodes CSAYDRDYGYTF. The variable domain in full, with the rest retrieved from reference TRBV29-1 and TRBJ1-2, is SAVISQKPSRDICQRGTSLTIQCQVDSQVTMMFWYRQQPGQSLTLIATANQGSEATYESGFVIDKFPISRPNLTFSTLTVSNMSPEDSSIYLCSAYDRDYGYTFGSGTRLTVV.

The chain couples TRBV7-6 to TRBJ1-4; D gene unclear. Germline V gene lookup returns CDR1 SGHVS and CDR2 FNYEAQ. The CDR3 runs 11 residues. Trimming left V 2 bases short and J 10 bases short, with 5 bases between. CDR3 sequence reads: CASSLHGKLFF. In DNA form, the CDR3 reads TGTGCCAGCAGCTTACACGGAAAACTGTTTTTT.

The CDR3 nucleotides are TGCGCCAGCAGCCCCTGGGCGACTACCGGGGACTATGGCTACACCTTC. It yields the protein CASSPWATTGDYGYTF. The chain links TRBV4-1 to TRBJ1-2; no clear D. Deletions cut 4 bases from V and 3 bases from J, with 18 bases between. The CDR3 has 16 residues. Germline lookup yields CDR1 MGHRA and CDR2 YSYEKL.

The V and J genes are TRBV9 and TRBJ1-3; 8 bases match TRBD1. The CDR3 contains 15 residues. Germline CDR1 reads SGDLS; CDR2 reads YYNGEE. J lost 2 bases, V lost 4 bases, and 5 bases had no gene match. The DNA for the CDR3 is TGTGCCAGCAGCCCTACAGGGGGGCCTGGAAACACCATATATTTT. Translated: CASSPTGGPGNTIYF.